This T cell receptor beta chain comes out of a study of cytomegalovirus exposure and HLA in healthy donors (TCRdb year 2017). As for the study more broadly: An earlier analysis of approximately 640 of the donors reported more than 250 Gb of sequence data and 117 million unique TCR beta sequences from approximately 180 million T cells. The number of donors typed differed by locus, with about 620-630 for A, B, C, DRB1 and DQB1, 522 for DQA1, 600 to 610 for DPA1, and some 470 for DPB1. Among the roughly 410 genotyped donors, approximately 77% belonged to the genetic ancestry cluster associated with self-reported Caucasian donors. Every discovery cohort repertoire had been produced on one sequencing platform. The later analysis used no new phenotypic data to find candidate immune exposures, relying instead on TCR beta sequences and their occurrence across donors. The study aimed to test whether cataloging public T cell receptors could reveal signatures of past pathogen exposure. To predict cytomegalovirus infection status, the study brought together high-throughput TCR immunosequencing, statistical association of individual TCRs with disease status, and machine learning. A later analysis re-analyzed previously published TCR beta repertoires from roughly 690 donors and added high-resolution HLA genotyping to study TCR occurrence patterns. Class I and class II HLA loci were covered by the typing at four-digit resolution. Among almost 400 genotyped donors of the cohort, an average of about 240,000 unique TCR beta nucleotide sequences were sequenced per donor, approximately 20% of them non-productive. Along with the roughly 610-subject first cohort, a separate validation cohort of over a hundred different subjects was used. The T cell repertoires of about 700 subjects were profiled by immunosequencing and related to cytomegalovirus serostatus. To decide whether each TCR beta V gene segment behaved as functional or pseudogenic, an earlier analysis of nearly 600 of the donors relied on high-throughput TCR beta sequencing. A later genetic analysis took genome-wide SNP genotypes for about three fifths of the 666 donors and used that subset as a discovery cohort. Roughly 300 gigabases of sequencing data and 80 million or so unique TCR sequences were included in an early release covering roughly 700 HLA-typed donors. Roughly 5 DR-DQ haplotypes were handled as single units for association and clustering, since linkage in the cohort was strong. Donor age, sex, ethnicity and CMV serostatus were compiled together with the repertoire data.

Details on this clone: Its antigen is currently not known. Per-base quality was not reported, and no clone a single base away is much larger than it.

Beyond this particular receptor, the publication reports: In a later analysis, HLA-associated TCR beta chains showed more clonal expansion and lower generation probabilities than non-associated chains that were equally common. In a later analysis, 15,000 to 20,000 TCR beta sequences were associated with specific HLA alleles at a false discovery rate of 0.05. The classifier was reported to diagnose cytomegalovirus status with high specificity and sensitivity in both the original and validation cohorts. A later analysis found that TCR association rates varied across HLA loci, with DRB1 alleles showing the most associated TCRs and HLA-C alleles the fewest. According to a later genetic analysis, donors in an Asian-associated ancestry cluster had fewer N-insertions in productive TCRs than the approximately 650-donor mean. This cohort had only TCR beta chains sequenced, and the lack of alpha or paired-chain data limited which features could be detected. In an earlier analysis of about 550 of the donors, most TCR beta V segments were observed in productive rearrangements about 87% or about 30% of the time, broadly matching IMGT annotations. According to a later analysis, parvovirus B19, influenza, CMV and Epstein-Barr virus appeared linked to several top co-occurrence clusters. Some 15 rarely observed V segments, including chromosome 9 orphons, were excluded from the earlier analysis of some 590 of the donors because counts were too low. Correlated functional status among segregating V segments might be attributable to linkage disequilibrium, but an unknown experimental factor could not be ruled out. Immune exposure information for the cohort was limited to CMV serostatus. An association between a missense DCLRE1C variant and V-gene and J-gene trimming of TCR beta chains was found in a later genetic analysis and replicated in an independent cohort. The sequencing pipeline was judged likely to have produced a cluster of highly shared sequence variants as a technical artifact. Because the 87-base-pair reads could not distinguish some IMGT-functional V segments, including TRBV6-2 and TRBV6-3, those segments were excluded. The presence/absence analyses assumed that sequencing depth was roughly uniform across donors, and that assumption may not be true. A total of fewer than 200 TCR beta chains were listed by the study as associated with cytomegalovirus. A further reported finding was that TCR beta sequences accurately predicted the HLA-A and HLA-B alleles for most subjects in the first cohort. A later analysis found that most CMV-associated TCR beta chains appeared HLA-restricted, with HLA associations seemingly driven largely by CMV exposure. When HLA alleles, especially DR and DQ, strongly co-occurred, TCR associations were difficult to assign to individual alleles. In vitro tests confirmed that a few of the cytomegalovirus-associated TCR beta chains recognize cytomegalovirus antigens. Because HLA typing was missing for some donors at each locus, association tests included only the typed subset. According to the authors, the approach could potentially be generalized to other disease states and immunological phenotypes. Most TCR sequences were observed very rarely across donors, whereas some public TCRs were present in many individuals.

Libraries were constructed by the immunoSEQ multiplex PCR assay. The multiplex PCR relied on a mix of 60 forward primers for TCR Vbeta segments and 13 reverse primers for TCR Jbeta segments. Amplification of the CDR3 region of rearranged TCR beta genes was performed with a multiplex PCR assay on genomic DNA. Amplified TCR beta libraries were sequenced as 87-base-pair reads on the Illumina HiSeq System. From the authors' description of their analysis: A later analysis counted approximately 74 million unique TCR beta chains across the 666 repertoires, and roughly 9.9 million of these chains were shared by at least two donors. Raw reads were error-corrected and collapsed into unique sequences with a nearest-neighbor algorithm that merged closely related sequences to remove PCR and sequencing errors. V, D and J gene segments were assigned by aligning CDR3 sequences to IMGT reference sequences. For a sequence to be retained, at least a six-nucleotide match to both a V gene segment and a J gene segment was required. Rearrangements were classified as productive when the CDR3 lacked stop codons and remained in frame with V and J, and all other rearrangements were classified as non-productive. Following IMGT convention, CDR3 was defined as the stretch from the second conserved V-encoded cysteine to the conserved J-encoded phenylalanine. Sequences without an unambiguous match to a single V gene segment were excluded from the earlier analysis of about 600 of the donors. In an earlier analysis of roughly 600 of the donors, a V segment was called functional when productive rearrangements were above 56.7%, and segregating when the standard deviation between donors exceeded 5%. A statistical classification framework was built to diagnose cytomegalovirus status from the catalog of TCR beta chain sequences. V and J gene assignment, in a later analysis, came from comparing TCR nucleotide sequences with IMGT/GENE-DB human TR gene sequences. The TCRdist pipeline was used in a later analysis to assign CDR3 sequences and most-parsimonious VDJ recombination scenarios. In a later analysis, every TCR beta chain was defined by the combination of its CDR3 amino acid sequence and its V-gene family, and reads without a unique V-gene family were dropped. To address suspected cross-contamination and a sequencing artifact, a later analysis removed roughly 580 highly shared, low-generation-probability nucleotide sequences. A later analysis calculated a clonal expansion index for each public chain from normalized within-repertoire ranks of inferred template counts. Generation probabilities in a later analysis came from a VDJ recombination model fitted to out-of-frame rearrangements, and those results were checked against IGoR. In a later analysis, hypergeometric tests were used to score TCR-TCR, TCR-HLA and TCR-CMV co-occurrence, with a repertoire-size bias correction applied to TCR pairs. False discovery rates were estimated in a later analysis by permuting HLA or CMV assignments 20 times. A later analysis grouped co-occurring TCRs with DBSCAN, adding TCRdist sequence similarity when clustering within HLA-allele-positive subsets. Co-occurrence clustering excluded repertoires with fewer than 30,000 or more than 120,000 public chains, plus five with anomalous nucleotide sharing. TCRdb provides this immuneACCESS table in a form limited to in-frame rearrangements. Some clones are lacking; in checked studies, under half of them reflect an unresolved V gene, and why the rest are absent is not known. From that table come the V and J calls and clone size; the DNA was used to work out D and trimming. This sample comprises over 200,000 clones, about 85% of them detected only once. The top ten constitute around 1.2% of the sample.

The CDR3 sequence holds 12 residues, the cysteine and phenylalanine included. Only the CDR3 DNA stays, 36 bases, in frame from base 1. From the germline V gene (reference sequence), CDR1 is GTSNPN and CDR2 is SVGIG. V has 4 bases trimmed and J has 3 bases trimmed; junction bases matching no gene number 3. In total, fewer than 750 healthy bone marrow donors made up the cohort. All cohort members were sampled while nominally healthy, although unrecorded immune exposures were likely present. CMV serostatus was recorded as positive for some 300 and negative for about 50% of the 666 cohort members, whereas no CMV serostatus was recorded for the donor in question. A peripheral blood sample was provided by each donor, and peripheral blood mononuclear cells were used for TCR beta sequencing. The Qiagen DNeasy Blood Extraction Kit was used to extract genomic DNA from the blood cell samples.

This chain is built from TRBV30 and TRBJ2-7, with TRBD2 identical over 7 junction bases. This clonotype was sampled from a human donor in good health. Sequenced: PBMCs. The CDR3 region: CAWMGGGYEQYF. The nucleotide sequence is TGTGCCTGGATGGGGGGGGGCTACGAGCAGTACTTC.